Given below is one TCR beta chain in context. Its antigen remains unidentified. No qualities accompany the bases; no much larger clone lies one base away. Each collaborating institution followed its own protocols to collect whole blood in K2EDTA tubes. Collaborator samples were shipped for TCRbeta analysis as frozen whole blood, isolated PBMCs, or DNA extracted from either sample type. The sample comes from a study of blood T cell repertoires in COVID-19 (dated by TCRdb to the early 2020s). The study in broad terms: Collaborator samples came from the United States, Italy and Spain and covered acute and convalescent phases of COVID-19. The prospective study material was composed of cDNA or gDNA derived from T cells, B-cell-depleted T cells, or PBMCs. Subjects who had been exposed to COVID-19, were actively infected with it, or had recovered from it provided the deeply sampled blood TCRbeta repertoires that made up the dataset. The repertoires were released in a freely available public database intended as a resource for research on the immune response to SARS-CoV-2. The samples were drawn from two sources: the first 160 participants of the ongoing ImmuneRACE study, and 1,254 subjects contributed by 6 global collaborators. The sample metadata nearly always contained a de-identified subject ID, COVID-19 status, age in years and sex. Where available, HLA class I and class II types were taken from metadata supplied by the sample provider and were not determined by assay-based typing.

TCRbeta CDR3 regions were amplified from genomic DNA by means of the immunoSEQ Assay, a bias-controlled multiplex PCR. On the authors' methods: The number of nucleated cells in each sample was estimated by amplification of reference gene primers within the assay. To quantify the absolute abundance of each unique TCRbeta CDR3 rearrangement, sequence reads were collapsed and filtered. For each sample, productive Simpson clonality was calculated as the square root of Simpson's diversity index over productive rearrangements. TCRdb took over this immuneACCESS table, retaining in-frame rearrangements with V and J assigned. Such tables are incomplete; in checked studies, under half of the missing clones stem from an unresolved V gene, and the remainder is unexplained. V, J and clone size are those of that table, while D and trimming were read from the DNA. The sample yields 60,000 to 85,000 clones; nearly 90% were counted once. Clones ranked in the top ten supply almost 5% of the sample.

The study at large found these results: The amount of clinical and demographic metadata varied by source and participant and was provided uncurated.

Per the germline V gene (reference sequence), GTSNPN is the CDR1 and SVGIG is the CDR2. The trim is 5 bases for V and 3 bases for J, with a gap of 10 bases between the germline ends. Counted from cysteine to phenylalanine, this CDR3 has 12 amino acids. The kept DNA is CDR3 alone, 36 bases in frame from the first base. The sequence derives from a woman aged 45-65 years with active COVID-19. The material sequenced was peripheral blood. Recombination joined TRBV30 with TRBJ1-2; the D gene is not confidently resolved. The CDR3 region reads CAWGEEHYGYTF. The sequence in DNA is TGTGCCTGGGGGGAGGAGCACTATGGCTACACCTTC. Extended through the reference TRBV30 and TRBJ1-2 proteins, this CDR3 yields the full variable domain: SQTIHQWPATLVQPVGSPLSLECTVEGTSNPNLYWYRQAAGRGLQLLFYSVGIGQISSEVPQNLSASRPQDRQFILSSKKLLLSDSGFYLCAWGEEHYGYTFGSGTRLTVV.